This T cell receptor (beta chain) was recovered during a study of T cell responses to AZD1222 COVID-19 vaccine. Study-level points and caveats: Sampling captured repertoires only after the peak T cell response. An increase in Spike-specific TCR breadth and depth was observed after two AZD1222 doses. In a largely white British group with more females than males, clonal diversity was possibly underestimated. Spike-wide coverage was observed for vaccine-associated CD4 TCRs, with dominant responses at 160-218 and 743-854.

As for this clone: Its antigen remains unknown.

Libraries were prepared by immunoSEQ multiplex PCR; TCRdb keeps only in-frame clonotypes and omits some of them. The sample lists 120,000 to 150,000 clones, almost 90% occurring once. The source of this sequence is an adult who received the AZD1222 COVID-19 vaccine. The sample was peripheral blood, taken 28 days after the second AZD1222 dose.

The CDR3 reads CASSASGSGDEQFF. The DNA of the CDR3 is TGTGCCAGCAGCGCTAGCGGGAGTGGCGATGAGCAGTTCTTC. The chain is built from TRBV9 and TRBJ2-1, with TRBD2 matching over 10 bases. The trim removed 3 bases at V and 8 bases at J, leaving 5 bases unmatched. Per germline, CDR1 SGDLS and CDR2 YYNGEE. This CDR3 has 14 residues.